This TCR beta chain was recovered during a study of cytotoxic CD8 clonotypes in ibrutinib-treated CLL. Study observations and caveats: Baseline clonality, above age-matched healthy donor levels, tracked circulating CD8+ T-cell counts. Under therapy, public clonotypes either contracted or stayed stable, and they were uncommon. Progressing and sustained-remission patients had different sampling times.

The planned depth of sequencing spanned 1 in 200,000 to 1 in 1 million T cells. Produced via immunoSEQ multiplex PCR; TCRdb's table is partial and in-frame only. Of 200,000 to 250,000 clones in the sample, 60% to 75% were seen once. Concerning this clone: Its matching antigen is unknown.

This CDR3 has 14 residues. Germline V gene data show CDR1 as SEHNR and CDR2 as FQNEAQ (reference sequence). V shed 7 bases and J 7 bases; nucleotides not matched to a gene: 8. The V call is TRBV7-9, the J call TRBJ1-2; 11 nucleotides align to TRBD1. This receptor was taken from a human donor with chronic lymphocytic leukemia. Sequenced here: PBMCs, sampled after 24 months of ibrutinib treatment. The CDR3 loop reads CASISDRGRRGYTF. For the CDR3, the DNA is TGTGCCAGCATCTCGGACAGGGGGCGACGTGGCTACACCTTC. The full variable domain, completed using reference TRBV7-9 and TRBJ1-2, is DTGVSQNPRHKITKRGQNVTFRCDPISEHNRLYWYRQTLGQGPEFLTYFQNEAQLEKSRLLSDRFSAERPKGSFSTLEIQRTEQGDSAMYLCASISDRGRRGYTFGSGTRLTVV.